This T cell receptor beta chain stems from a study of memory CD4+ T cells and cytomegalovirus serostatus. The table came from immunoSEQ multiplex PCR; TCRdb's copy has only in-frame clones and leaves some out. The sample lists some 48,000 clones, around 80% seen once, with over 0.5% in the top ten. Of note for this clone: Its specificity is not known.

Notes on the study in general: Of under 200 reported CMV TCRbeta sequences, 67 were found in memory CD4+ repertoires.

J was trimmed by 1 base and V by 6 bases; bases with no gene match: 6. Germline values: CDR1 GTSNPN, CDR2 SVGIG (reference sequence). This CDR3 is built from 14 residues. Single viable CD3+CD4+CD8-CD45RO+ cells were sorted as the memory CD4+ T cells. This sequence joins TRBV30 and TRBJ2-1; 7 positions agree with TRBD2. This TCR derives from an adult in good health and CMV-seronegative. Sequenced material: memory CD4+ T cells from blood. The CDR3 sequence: CACITSVSYNEQFF. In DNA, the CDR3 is TGTGCCTGTATAACTAGCGTATCCTACAATGAGCAGTTCTTC.